Listed below are T cell receptor beta chains from one sample, sequenced in a study of blood T cell repertoires in COVID-19. Only in-frame clones appear in the TCRdb table, and some are missing; sequencing was by immunoSEQ multiplex PCR. The sample lists about 74,000 clones, nearly 90% occurring once. The sample taken for sequencing was peripheral blood. The origin of the receptors is a man between 65 and 85 years old with active or convalescent COVID-19. Each CDR3 is given without its conserved first and last residue. Expanded clones get a size class; other rows say once, few or many, or leave the size out.

TRBJ1-1 | TRBV19 | NA | ASSPGASRTEAF
TRBJ2-3 | TRBV24-1 | NA | ATSDFKAGGPNTQY
TRBJ2-7 | TRBV29-1 | NA | SARETGGSEQY
TRBJ1-1 | TRBV7-8 | NA | ASSPSAAGITEAF
TRBJ2-7 | TRBV25-1 | NA | ASRGQGSHEQY
TRBJ1-6 | TRBV5-1 | NA | ASSPEFIGNSPLH
TRBJ2-1 | TRBV7-2 | NA | ASSARVTSGDF
TRBJ2-3 | TRBV6-5 | NA | ASSYAPGLDTQY
TRBJ2-5 | TRBV6-6 | NA | ASSSGGTNQETQY
TRBJ2-7 | TRBV11-2 | NA | ASSFTGGYEQY
TRBJ1-4 | TRBV28 | NA | ASSLWVGGEKLF
TRBJ2-3 | TRBV20-1 | few | SASPRSDTQY
TRBJ1-2 | TRBV2 | NA | ASKQGGYGYT